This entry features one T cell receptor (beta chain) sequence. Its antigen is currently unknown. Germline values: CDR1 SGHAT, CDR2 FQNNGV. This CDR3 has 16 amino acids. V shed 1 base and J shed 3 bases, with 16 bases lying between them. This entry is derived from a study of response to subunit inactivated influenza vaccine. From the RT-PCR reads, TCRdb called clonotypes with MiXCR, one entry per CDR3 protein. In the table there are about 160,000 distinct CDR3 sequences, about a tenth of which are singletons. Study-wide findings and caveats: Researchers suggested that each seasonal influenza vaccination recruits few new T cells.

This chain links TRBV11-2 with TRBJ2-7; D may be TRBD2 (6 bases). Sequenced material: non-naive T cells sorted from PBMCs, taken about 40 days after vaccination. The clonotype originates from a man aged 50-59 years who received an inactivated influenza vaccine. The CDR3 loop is CASSLGGRRGGYEQYF. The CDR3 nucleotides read TGTGCCAGCAGCTTAGGAGGCCGGCGGGGTGGCTACGAGCAGTACTTC.